The 9 T cell receptor beta chains below all came from one sample that was sequenced in a study of human T cells and chemical hapten exposure. Regarding time point: patch test 1, 2 weeks after DPC sensitization. Treatment given: therapeutic diphenylcyclopropenone sensitization with weekly scalp DPC. TCRdb reprocessed the RACE reads with MiXCR, giving one entry per CDR3 protein. The sample consists of over 65,000 distinct CDR3 sequences, roughly 10% of them appearing once. Sequenced here: whole blood, sampled in connection with sensitization to the hapten diphenylcyclopropenone (DPC). These receptors originate from a woman between 45 and 60 years old with alopecia areata. Some clones in this sample may be carry-over from other donors' samples.

This clonotype was observed a handful of times. The chain couples TRBV6-2 or TRBV6-3 to TRBJ1-6; no reliable D call. CDR1 MNHEY and CDR2 SVGEGT come from the germline V gene. V lost 1 base and J 6 bases, leaving 4 bases between the germline ends. This CDR3 contains 13 residues. The CDR3 sequence is CASSYFGNSPLHF. Here the CDR3 DNA reads TGTGCCAGCAGTTACTTCGGTAATTCACCCCTCCACTTT.

This clonotype was found many times. The V gene is TRBV7-2, the J gene TRBJ2-3, with 8 bases that match TRBD2. V shed 4 bases, J shed 4 bases, and the junction held 16 bases outside the gene matches. The length of the CDR3 is 18 residues. Germline V CDR1 and CDR2: SGHTA, FQGNSA. CDR3 sequence (DNA): TGTGCCAGCAGCTCCTGGCAGTCCGGGAGGGCCCCCGCAGATACGCAGTATTTT. This encodes CASSSWQSGRAPADTQYF.

In this sample, this clonotype turned up a few times. V gene TRBV28 combines with J gene TRBJ2-6; TRBD1 might be the D (5 bases). CDR3 length: 16 residues. Between the trimmed V and J ends, which lost 4 bases and 0 bases, there was a span of 10 bases. Germline-derived CDR1 and CDR2 are MDHEN and SYDVKM. The DNA of the CDR3 is TGTGCCAGCAGTTGGGGCCCAGGCTCTGGGGCCAACGTCCTGACTTTC. Translation gives CASSWGPGSGANVLTF.

This clonotype turned up a few times. The V gene is TRBV11-2, the J gene TRBJ1-1; D might be TRBD1 (5 bases). V lost 1 base, J lost 0 bases, and 15 bases lay in between. The CDR3 length is 17 residues. Germline values: CDR1 SGHAT, CDR2 FQNNGV. CDR3 in DNA: TGTGCCAGCAGCTTAGTTGGGGCAGGAAACATGAACACTGAAGCTTTCTTT. Protein: CASSLVGAGNMNTEAFF.

This clonotype was picked up many times. The rearrangement links TRBV28 to TRBJ2-2; 10 bases map to TRBD2. The CDR3 is 18 amino acids. CDR1 is MDHEN, CDR2 SYDVKM, per germline. J was trimmed by 4 bases and V by 6 bases; bases with no gene match: 14. The CDR3 loop reads CASSLGVSGRRATGELFF. CDR3 DNA sequence: TGTGCCAGCAGCCTGGGGGTTAGCGGGAGGCGGGCCACCGGGGAGCTGTTTTTT.

The table lists this clonotype with many counts. This chain joins TRBV19 and TRBJ2-2; 7 bases map to TRBD1. CDR3 length: 15 amino acids. J lost 4 bases, V lost 6 bases, and 8 bases had no gene match. Looked up from germline, CDR1 is LNHDA and CDR2 is SQIVND (reference sequence). The CDR3 loop is CASSFDRVGTGELFF. For the CDR3, the DNA is TGTGCCAGTAGCTTCGACAGGGTGGGCACCGGGGAGCTGTTTTTT.

This clonotype was observed a handful of times. V gene TRBV5-1 combines with J gene TRBJ1-3; D call uncertain. Germline CDR1 SGHRS, CDR2 YFSETQ. V lost 1 base to trimming and J lost 0 bases, with 11 bases between them. The CDR3 has 16 residues. The CDR3 protein is CASSLPGSRSGNTIYF. The CDR3 nucleotides are TGCGCCAGCAGCTTGCCCGGTTCTCGCTCTGGAAACACCATATATTTT.

The chain employs TRBV7-9 and TRBJ2-1; 8 bases match TRBD2. The CDR3 length is 17 residues. In germline, CDR1 is SEHNR, CDR2 FQNEAQ (reference sequence). The J segment lost 2 bases and the V segment lost 9 bases, leaving 15 bases of the junction unmatched. CDR3 in amino acids: CASIRFIAGLTYNEQFF. The CDR3 bases are TGTGCCAGTATCCGCTTCATAGCGGGGCTTACCTACAATGAGCAGTTCTTC.

This clonotype was detected ten times or more. V is TRBV28 and J is TRBJ2-3; 10 nucleotides match TRBD1. With V trimmed by 5 bases and J by 4 bases, 6 bases remained unmatched. CDR1 is MDHEN, CDR2 SYDVKM, per germline. The CDR3 length is 15 residues. The CDR3 DNA reads as TGTGCCAGCAGTCGTGGAGGACAGGGGGCAGATACGCAGTATTTT. Its protein product is CASSRGGQGADTQYF.